This TCR beta chain emerged from a study of CD8+ T cells in alopecia areata. Study details: Oral tofacitinib, 5 to 10 mg twice daily, was given in an open-label trial.

Reverse transcription of extracted RNA yielded cDNA, which provided the sequencing template. Sequencing used immunoSEQ multiplex PCR; TCRdb keeps in-frame clones, though not all of them. The sample carries some 170,000 clones, 59% recorded once. The receptor was isolated from a human donor with alopecia areata. Sequenced here: CD4+ T cells sorted from blood, sampled at week 0.

The CDR3 region has the DNA TGTGCCAGCAGCGTAATGACTAGCGGCTACACCGGGGAGCTGTTTTTT. The encoded protein is CASSVMTSGYTGELFF. This chain uses TRBV9 with TRBJ2-2; 9 bases match TRBD2. Germline CDR1 reads SGDLS; CDR2 reads YYNGEE. CDR3 length: 16 amino acids. Trimming took 1 base from V and 3 from J; bases not matched to a gene: 4.